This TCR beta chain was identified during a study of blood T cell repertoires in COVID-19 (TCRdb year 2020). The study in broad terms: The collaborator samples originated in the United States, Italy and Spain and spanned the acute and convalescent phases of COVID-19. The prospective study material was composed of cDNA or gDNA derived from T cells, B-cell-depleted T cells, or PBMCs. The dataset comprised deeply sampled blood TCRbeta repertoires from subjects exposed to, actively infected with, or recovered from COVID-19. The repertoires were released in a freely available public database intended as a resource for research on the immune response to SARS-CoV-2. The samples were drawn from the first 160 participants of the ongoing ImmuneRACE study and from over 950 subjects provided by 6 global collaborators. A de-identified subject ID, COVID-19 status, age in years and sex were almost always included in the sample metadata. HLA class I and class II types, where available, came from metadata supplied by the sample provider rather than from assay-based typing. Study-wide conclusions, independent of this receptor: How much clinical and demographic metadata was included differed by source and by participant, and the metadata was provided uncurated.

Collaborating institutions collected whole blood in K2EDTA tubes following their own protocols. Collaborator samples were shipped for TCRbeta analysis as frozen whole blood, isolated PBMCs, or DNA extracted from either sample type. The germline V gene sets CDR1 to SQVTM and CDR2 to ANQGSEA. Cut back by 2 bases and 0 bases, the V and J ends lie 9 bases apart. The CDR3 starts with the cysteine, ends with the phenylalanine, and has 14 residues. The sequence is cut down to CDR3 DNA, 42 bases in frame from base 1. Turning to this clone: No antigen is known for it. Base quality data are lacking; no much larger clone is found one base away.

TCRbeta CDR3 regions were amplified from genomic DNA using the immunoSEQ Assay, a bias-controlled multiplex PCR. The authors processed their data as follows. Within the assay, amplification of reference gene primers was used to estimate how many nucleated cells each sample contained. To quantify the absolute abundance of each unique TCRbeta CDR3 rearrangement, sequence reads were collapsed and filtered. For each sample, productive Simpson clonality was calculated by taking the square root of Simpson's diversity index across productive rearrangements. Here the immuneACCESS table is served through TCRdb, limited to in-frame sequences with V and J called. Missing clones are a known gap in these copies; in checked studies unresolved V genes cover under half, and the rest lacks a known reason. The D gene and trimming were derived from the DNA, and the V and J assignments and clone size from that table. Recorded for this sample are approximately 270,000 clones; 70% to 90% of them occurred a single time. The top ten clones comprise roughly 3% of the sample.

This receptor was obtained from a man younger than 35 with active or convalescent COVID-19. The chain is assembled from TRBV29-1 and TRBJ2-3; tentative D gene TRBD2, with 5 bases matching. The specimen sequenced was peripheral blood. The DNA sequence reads TGCAGCGTTGAAAGGACTCCTAGCACAGATACGCAGTATTTT. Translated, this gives CSVERTPSTDTQYF.